The clone carrying this TCR beta chain came up a few times. The V gene lost 1 base and the J gene lost 0 bases, with 10 bases spanning the gap. Germline V gene sequence: CDR1 SGHDT, CDR2 YYEEEE. The CDR3 has 15 amino acids. In the study's own analysis: Reference gene primer amplification in the assay estimated nucleated cell counts. Here immunoSEQ multiplex PCR was the method, and the copy in TCRdb shows in-frame clones only, minus some. D and trimming were read from the DNA, whereas the V and J calls and clone size are those reported in that table. This table has about 130,000 clones, over 70% appearing once. The sample belongs to a study of blood T cell repertoires in COVID-19. Turning to the study itself: COVID-19 samples collected from the United States, Italy and Spain covered acute and convalescent phases. PBMCs, B-cell-depleted T cells, or T cells were the source of the cDNA or gDNA that made up the material.

The rearrangement joins TRBV5-6 to TRBJ1-2; D is undetermined. Sequenced sample: peripheral blood. This clonotype originated in an elderly man with acute or convalescent COVID-19. CDR3 bases: TGTGCCAGCAGCTTGCGTCTCGGTTCTAACTATGGCTACACCTTC. This sequence encodes CASSLRLGSNYGYTF. Full variable domain (rest looked up from reference TRBV5-6 and TRBJ1-2): DAGVTQSPTHLIKTRGQQVTLRCSPKSGHDTVSWYQQALGQGPQFIFQYYEEEERQRGNFPDRFSGHQFPNYSSELNVNALLLGDSALYLCASSLRLGSNYGYTFGSGTRLTVV.